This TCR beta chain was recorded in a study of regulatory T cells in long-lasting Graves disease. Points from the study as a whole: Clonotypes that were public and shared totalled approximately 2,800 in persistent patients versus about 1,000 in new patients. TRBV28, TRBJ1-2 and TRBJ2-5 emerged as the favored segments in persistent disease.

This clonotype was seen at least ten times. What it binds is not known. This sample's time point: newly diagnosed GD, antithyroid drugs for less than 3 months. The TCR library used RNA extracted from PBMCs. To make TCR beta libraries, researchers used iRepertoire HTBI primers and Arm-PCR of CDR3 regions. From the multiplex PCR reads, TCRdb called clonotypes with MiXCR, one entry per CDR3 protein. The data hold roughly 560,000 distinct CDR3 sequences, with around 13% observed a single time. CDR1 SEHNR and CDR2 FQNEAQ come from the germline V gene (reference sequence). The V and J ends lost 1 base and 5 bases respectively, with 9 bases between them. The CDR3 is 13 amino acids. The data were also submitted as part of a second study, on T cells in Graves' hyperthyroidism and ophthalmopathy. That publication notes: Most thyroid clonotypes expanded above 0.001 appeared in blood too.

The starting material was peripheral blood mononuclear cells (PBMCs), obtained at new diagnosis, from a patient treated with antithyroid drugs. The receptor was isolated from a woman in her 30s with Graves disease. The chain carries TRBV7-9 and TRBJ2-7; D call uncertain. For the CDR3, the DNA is TGTGCCAGCAGCTTAGTTCGGTCGAACGAGCAGTACTTC. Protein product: CASSLVRSNEQYF.